This T cell receptor beta chain was profiled in a study of beta chain features in type 1 diabetes. Study-wide findings and caveats: Relative to healthy donors, patients appeared to have naive, central memory and Treg TCRB repertoires that were more similar. Among patients with Type 1 diabetes, TCRB CDR3s were moderately but significantly shorter in every one of the four CD4+ subsets.

Germline CDR1 and CDR2: MNHNY and SVGAGI (reference sequence). The CDR3 covers 11 residues. The V gene lost 6 bases and the J gene lost 2 bases, with 4 bases spanning the gap. A remark on this clone: Antigen unknown.

As every portion of the isolated RNA was reverse transcribed, the sequencing read expressed TCRB transcripts. The table came from immunoSEQ multiplex PCR; TCRdb's copy has only in-frame clones and leaves some out. The sample has a few hundred thousand clones, about 11% seen once. The sequenced sample consisted of naive CD4+ T cells from blood. This sequence was found in a man aged 25 to 45 with type 1 diabetes. This chain links TRBV6-6 with TRBJ1-1; D is undetermined. The CDR3 DNA reads as TGTGCCAGCAGGGCCAACACTGAAGCTTTCTTT. This sequence encodes CASRANTEAFF.